This TCR beta chain was found in a study of CD8+ T cells in alopecia areata. Study details: Dosing with tofacitinib proceeded for 6 to 18 months, followed by 6 months off drug. Study-wide results and limits: Among the cells sequenced in scalp samples are also the resident alphabeta T cells of normal skin. Lesional scalp displayed greater clonality than normal scalp, most notably in alopecia totalis/universalis.

Reverse transcription of extracted RNA yielded cDNA, which provided the sequencing template. Sequencing was performed with immunoSEQ multiplex PCR; in TCRdb, only in-frame clones are kept and a portion is missing. Of about 180,000 clones in the sample, roughly 60% were seen once. Sampling of alopecia areata patients yielded lesional scalp punch biopsies as well as peripheral blood. Comments on this clone: Its antigen is undetermined.

The germline gives CDR1 SQVTM, CDR2 ANQGSEA. The CDR3 is made up of 14 amino acids. The V end was cut by 1 base, the J end by 4 bases, with 12 bases between. The receptor comes from a human donor with alopecia areata. The starting material was CD4+ T cells sorted from blood, obtained at week 0. The gene calls are TRBV29-1 and TRBJ2-3, with D hard to call. This CDR3 reads CSVEGLGGADTQYF. The CDR3 bases are TGCAGCGTTGAAGGGCTAGGTGGGGCAGATACGCAGTATTTT.